This T cell receptor (beta chain) was identified in a study of blood T cells in healthy people across ages. Alongside a J-beta primer mix, a sample-barcoded 5' primer served in a second PCR lasting roughly 7 to 11 cycles. Each CDR3 protein gets one entry after TCRdb re-called the 5' RACE reads with MiXCR. The sample contains about a million distinct CDR3 sequences, 45% to 60% of which appear only once. This CDR3 has 15 amino acids. In germline, CDR1 is MNHEY, CDR2 SVGAGI. Sequenced input: blood. The TCR originated in an older woman in good health. This chain connects TRBV6-5 to TRBJ2-7, with 10 bases lining up with TRBD1. Near its end, the DNA agrees better with TRBJ2-5, so the J call may be wrong. CDR3 DNA: TGTGCCAGCAGTTATGGGACAGGGGTGGAAGAGACCCAGTACTTC. This gives the protein CASSYGTGVEETQYF.